This record concerns one T cell receptor beta chain sequence. What it binds is not known. At the Johns Hopkins FTIC core, DNA taken from cultured CD4+ T cells was sequenced by way of the Oncomine TCR Beta short-read assay. It was cultured CD4+ T cells from which genomic DNA was extracted. From the PCR reads, TCRdb called clonotypes with MiXCR, one entry per CDR3 protein. The sample lists 15,000 to 20,000 distinct CDR3 sequences, about 50% occurring once. Treatment specified: roughly ten-day PBMC culture with coronavirus spike peptide pools or control peptides (ViraFEST assay). This record comes from a study of vaccination and CD4 T cells after COVID-19. Study-wide points: The study sampled relatively few convalescent patients and omitted early post-infection timepoints.

Trimming left V 1 base short and J 4 bases short, with 14 bases between. The CDR3 is 15 amino acids. The V gene's germline CDR1 is GTSNPN and CDR2 SVGIG (reference sequence). The sequence was collected from a human donor who had recovered from COVID-19. The material sequenced was CD4+ T cells from blood, cultured in vitro. V and J are TRBV30 and TRBJ1-5; no reliable D call. The CDR3 DNA reads as TGTGCCTGGAGTGCCCGGCTGGCAGTTAATCAGCCCCAGCATTTT. This codes for CAWSARLAVNQPQHF.